In its sample, the clone carrying this TCR beta chain was seen many times. The antigen remains undetermined. Amplified TCR beta CDR3 regions came from RNA transcripts. Researchers ran a first-round RT-PCR on the TCR CDR3 using the HTBI primer set. Via MiXCR, TCRdb re-called the multiplex PCR reads, giving one row per CDR3 protein. The data hold roughly 290,000 distinct CDR3 sequences, with about an eighth observed a single time. These data originate in a study of T cells in Graves' hyperthyroidism and ophthalmopathy. General study results and limits: Most thyroid clonotypes with frequency above 0.001 were detected in blood. Ophthalmopathy was model-predicted a median 6.5 months pre-onset. Ophthalmopathy and stable hyperthyroidism were told apart by a 13 V-J model.

Germline V lookup: CDR1 DFQATT, CDR2 SNEGSKA (reference sequence). The V gene end was trimmed by 2 bases and the J gene end by 2 bases; junction bases not matched to a gene: 9. The CDR3 sequence is 16 residues long. Diagnoses used clinical symptoms, serum thyroxine and TRAb, thyroid ultrasound and orbital computed tomography. The rearrangement joins TRBV20-1 to TRBJ1-1, with 9 bases matching TRBD1. The clonotype was recovered from a woman aged 25 to 39 with Graves' hyperthyroidism that later progressed to Graves' ophthalmopathy. The sequenced sample consisted of blood. The CDR3: CSARSRTGVRNTEAFF. DNA for the CDR3: TGCAGTGCTAGATCCCGGACAGGGGTACGTAACACTGAAGCTTTCTTT.